This T cell receptor (beta chain) came from a study of long-term antiretroviral therapy in people with HIV. Whole-study findings and limits: Clones that expanded before ART (that is, prior to treatment) dominated the repertoire at all time points.

Turning to this clone: The antigen remains unidentified.

V gave up 9 bases and J gave up 3 bases; unmatched junction bases: 12. The CDR3 loop spans 15 amino acids. Germline V CDR1 and CDR2: SNHLY, FYNNEI. The assay used was immunoSEQ (version v3.0), run at survey level. Generated by immunoSEQ multiplex PCR, the TCRdb table keeps only in-frame clones and is missing some. The sample carries tens of thousands of clones, over 80% recorded once. The sequences come from unsorted PBMCs, collected 1.2 years after starting antiretroviral therapy. This receptor was identified in a middle-aged woman with HIV. This chain links TRBV2 with TRBJ1-1; 8 bases map to TRBD1. The CDR3 nucleotides are TGTGCCAGTCGGAAGTTTGAACAGGGGGACACTGAAGCTTTCTTT. It specifies CASRKFEQGDTEAFF.